This T cell receptor (beta chain) was retrieved from a study of identical twins. Healthy Caucasian donors formed the entire cohort. This clonotype came up a few times. Its target is not known. TCRdb redid the calling of the 5' RACE reads with MiXCR, one entry per CDR3 protein. Of about 690,000 distinct CDR3 sequences in the sample, roughly 6% were seen once. Study-level results: The degree of excess twin sharing was weaker in beta out-of-frame sequences. A partial confounding effect on zero-insertion analyses could come from invariant MAIT and iNKT cells. Cord blood beta clonotypes that were abundant carried fewer insertions, and memory repertoires showed no such trend.

V was clipped by 2 bases and J by 10 bases; unmatched bases: 7. This CDR3 spans 16 amino acids. The germline V gene has CDR1 LGHDT and CDR2 YNNKEL (reference sequence). This chain links TRBV3-1 with TRBJ2-1; 14 positions match TRBD2. Sequencing was done on a sample of naive T cells sorted from blood. This clonotype was sampled from a man aged 18 to 35 in good health. The CDR3 sequence is CASSQSGTSGSREQFF. The CDR3 bases are TGTGCCAGCAGCCAATCCGGGACTAGCGGGAGTCGAGAGCAGTTCTTC.